The rows below give T cell receptor beta chains drawn from one sample of a study of neurological immune-mediated disorders. One entry per CDR3 protein, called by TCRdb with MiXCR from the 5' RACE reads. The sample lists tens of thousands of distinct CDR3 sequences, about an eighth seen once, with 9.5% to 12% in the top ten. What was sequenced was PBMCs. The receptors stem from a woman aged 60-70 years with HTLV-1-associated myelopathy (HAM/TSP). CDR3s include the opening cysteine and the closing phenylalanine or tryptophan. D genes are given only for firm matches. Expanded clones get a size class; other rows say once, few or many, or leave the size out.

len,j_gene,abundance,d_gene,v_gene,CDR3aa,CDR3nt
13,TRBJ1-2,many,TRBD1,TRBV28,CASTSDRVYGYTF,TGTGCCAGCACCTCGGACAGGGTCTATGGCTACACCTTC
14,TRBJ2-3,many,NA,TRBV5-1,CASSWRGEDDTQYF,TGCGCCAGCAGCTGGCGGGGCGAAGACGATACGCAGTATTTT
13,TRBJ2-3,many,NA,TRBV4-2,CASSQDVGDTQYF,TGTGCCAGCAGCCAAGACGTAGGAGATACGCAGTATTTT
14,TRBJ1-1,many,NA,TRBV5-5,CASSLGGSSSEAFF,TGTGCCAGCAGCTTGGGGGGTTCCAGCTCTGAAGCTTTCTTT
13,TRBJ1-1,many,NA,TRBV3-1,CASSQDVFTEAFF,TGTGCCAGCAGCCAAGACGTGTTCACTGAAGCTTTCTTT
14,TRBJ1-4,many,NA,TRBV5-1,CASSLGRINEKLFF,TGCGCCAGCAGCTTGGGACGGATTAATGAAAAACTGTTTTTT
12,TRBJ2-1,many,NA,TRBV7-9,CASSLTPEEQFF,TGTGCCAGCAGTCTAACACCAGAAGAGCAGTTCTTC
12,TRBJ1-2,many,TRBD1,TRBV4-1,CASSHRGYGYTF,TGCGCCAGCAGCCACAGGGGGTATGGCTACACCTTC
12,TRBJ1-1,NA,NA,TRBV20-1,CSAIGLNTEAFF,TGCAGTGCGATAGGATTGAACACAGAAGCTTTCTTT
15,TRBJ2-7,many,TRBD1,TRBV11-2,CASSGLGTGGYEQYF,TGTGCCAGCAGCGGACTCGGGACAGGGGGCTACGAGCAGTACTTC
14,TRBJ1-1,many,NA,TRBV20-1,CSASRTGIGTEAFF,TGCAGTGCTAGTCGTACAGGGATAGGGACTGAAGCTTTCTTT
14,TRBJ1-1,many,NA,TRBV7-3,CASSPAGTPTEAFF,TGTGCCAGCAGCCCTGCCGGCACCCCCACTGAAGCTTTCTTT
16,TRBJ2-1,many,TRBD2,TRBV6-1,CASSGRLAGGDDEQFF,TGTGCCAGCAGTGGGAGACTAGCGGGAGGGGATGATGAGCAGTTCTTC
15,TRBJ2-1,many,NA,TRBV7-3,CASSLTGGMGNEQFF,TGTGCCAGCAGCTTAACGGGTGGTATGGGCAATGAGCAGTTCTTC
13,TRBJ2-7,NA,NA,TRBV10-2,CASSESGSYEQYF,TGCGCCAGCAGTGAGTCTGGATCCTACGAGCAGTACTTC
15,TRBJ2-1,few,TRBD2,TRBV4-1,CASSLAGLEYNEQFF,TGCGCCAGCAGCCTAGCGGGACTAGAGTACAATGAGCAGTTCTTC
14,TRBJ2-5,many,TRBD2,TRBV12-3/TRBV12-4,CASTMTSGRETQYF,TGTGCCAGCACCATGACTAGCGGGAGGGAGACCCAGTACTTC
11,TRBJ1-2,many,TRBD1,TRBV20-1,CSTQGGYGYTF,TGCAGTACACAGGGGGGATACGGCTACACCTTC
18,TRBJ2-5,many,NA,TRBV5-1,CASSLKAARARGQETQYF,TGCGCCAGCAGCTTGAAGGCGGCGCGGGCAAGGGGCCAAGAGACCCAGTACTTC
17,TRBJ2-2,many,NA,TRBV7-2,CASSLGRRGSPLGELFF,TGTGCCAGCAGCTTAGGGCGGCGGGGCTCACCCTTGGGGGAGCTGTTTTTT
14,TRBJ2-1,many,NA,TRBV2,CASNPGPDYNEQFF,TGTGCCAGCAATCCGGGGCCAGACTACAATGAGCAGTTCTTC
13,TRBJ2-7,NA,TRBD2,TRBV27,CTSSLGGTYEQYF,TGTACCAGCAGTTTGGGGGGGACCTACGAGCAGTACTTC
18,TRBJ2-3,many,TRBD2,TRBV6-6,CASSYPANGLAGEDTQYF,TGTGCCAGCAGTTACCCGGCCAATGGCCTAGCGGGAGAAGATACGCAGTATTTT
18,TRBJ2-6,many,NA,TRBV7-9,CASRPPGRANSGANVLTF,TGTGCCAGCAGGCCCCCGGGGCGGGCAAACTCTGGGGCCAACGTCCTGACTTTC
15,TRBJ2-7,many,TRBD1,TRBV24-1,CATSVAGTGRGEQYF,TGTGCCACCAGTGTCGCCGGGACAGGTCGTGGTGAGCAGTACTTC
16,TRBJ2-1,many,TRBD2,TRBV5-1,CASSQGAGGSMNEQFF,TGCGCCAGCAGCCAAGGAGCGGGAGGGTCGATGAATGAGCAGTTCTTC
13,TRBJ1-5,many,NA,TRBV5-1,CASSQGTDQPQHF,TGCGCCAGCAGCCAGGGTACCGATCAGCCCCAGCATTTT
15,TRBJ2-1,NA,TRBD1,TRBV6-1,CSGSESGGASNEQFF,TGTTCCGGCAGCGAGTCAGGGGGCGCTTCGAATGAGCAGTTCTTC
16,TRBJ2-5,many,TRBD2,TRBV9,CASSVGLAGVEETQYF,TGTGCCAGCAGCGTGGGCCTAGCGGGAGTAGAGGAGACCCAGTACTTC
20,TRBJ1-5,many,NA,TRBV28,CASSLCIGCQGEYSNQPQHF,TGTGCCAGCAGTTTATGCATTGGGTGTCAAGGGGAATATAGCAATCAGCCCCAGCATTTT
14,TRBJ2-5,many,NA,TRBV29-1,CSVEESGIGETQYF,TGCAGCGTTGAAGAATCCGGGATCGGAGAGACCCAGTACTTC
15,TRBJ2-1,many,TRBD1,TRBV5-8,CASSLVGTAYNEQFF,TGTGCCAGCAGCTTGGTAGGGACAGCCTACAATGAGCAGTTCTTC
15,TRBJ2-7,many,TRBD2,TRBV20-1,CSAGLAGGSSYEQYF,TGCAGTGCTGGACTAGCGGGAGGGAGCTCCTACGAGCAGTACTTC
16,TRBJ2-7,many,TRBD2,TRBV12-3/TRBV12-4,CASSLVLAGGPYEQYF,TGTGCCAGCAGTTTAGTGCTAGCGGGAGGCCCCTACGAGCAGTACTTC
14,TRBJ2-3,many,NA,TRBV6-5,CASSWSGGADTQYF,TGTGCCAGCAGTTGGAGCGGTGGAGCAGATACGCAGTATTTT
14,TRBJ2-2,few,TRBD1,TRBV2,CASTGQGNTGELFF,TGTGCCAGCACTGGACAGGGGAACACCGGGGAGCTGTTTTTT
16,TRBJ2-3,many,NA,TRBV12-3/TRBV12-4,CASSLDKFAGTDTQYF,TGTGCCAGCAGTTTAGATAAGTTCGCGGGCACAGATACGCAGTATTTT
15,TRBJ2-5,many,TRBD1,TRBV10-3,CAISGTGQGQETQYF,TGTGCCATCAGTGGAACGGGACAGGGACAAGAGACCCAGTACTTC
17,TRBJ2-1,many,TRBD1,TRBV5-1,CASSLGYGTGGLSEQFF,TGCGCCAGCAGCTTGGGGTACGGGACAGGGGGGTTATCTGAGCAGTTCTTC
14,TRBJ1-2,many,NA,TRBV9,CASSVGTEEYGYTF,TGTGCCAGCAGCGTAGGGACCGAGGAATATGGCTACACCTTC
13,TRBJ2-7,many,TRBD2,TRBV28,CATWGGVAGEQYF,TGTGCCACTTGGGGAGGGGTTGCGGGTGAGCAGTACTTC
16,TRBJ2-3,many,TRBD2,TRBV5-1,CASSLGAGGSTDTQYF,TGCGCCAGCAGCTTGGGGGCGGGAGGAAGCACAGATACGCAGTATTTT
17,TRBJ1-2,many,NA,TRBV3-1,CASSPLGEGMRAYGYTF,TGTGCCAGCAGCCCCCTAGGTGAGGGGATGAGAGCCTATGGCTACACCTTC
13,TRBJ2-5,many,NA,TRBV5-1,CASSFDGLGTQYF,TGCGCCAGCAGCTTCGACGGCCTGGGGACCCAGTACTTC
13,TRBJ1-1,many,NA,TRBV7-9,CASSLQSITEAFF,TGTGCCAGCAGCCTACAGTCGATCACTGAAGCTTTCTTT
15,TRBJ2-7,many,NA,TRBV2,CASSALQMTSYEQYF,TGTGCCAGCAGTGCCCTGCAGATGACTTCCTACGAGCAGTACTTC
19,TRBJ2-7,many,TRBD2,TRBV3-1,CASSQDPGRLAGFHYEQYF,TGTGCCAGCAGCCAAGACCCCGGTCGGCTAGCGGGATTCCACTACGAGCAGTACTTC
16,TRBJ2-4,many,TRBD1,TRBV7-2,CASSPLTGPAKNIQYF,TGTGCCAGCAGCCCCTTGACAGGGCCGGCCAAAAACATTCAGTACTTC
15,TRBJ2-4,many,TRBD2,TRBV15,CATSRGGLAENIQYF,TGTGCCACCAGCAGAGGTGGACTAGCGGAAAACATTCAGTACTTC